This T cell receptor (beta chain) was sequenced in a study of blood T cell repertoires in COVID-19 (dated by TCRdb to 2018 to 2021). As for the study more broadly: Collaborator samples came from the United States, Italy and Spain and covered acute and convalescent phases of COVID-19. The material from the prospective study consisted of cDNA or gDNA derived from T cells, B-cell-depleted T cells, or PBMCs. Subjects who had been exposed to COVID-19, were actively infected with it, or had recovered from it provided the deeply sampled blood TCRbeta repertoires that made up the dataset. A freely available public database, intended as a resource for researchers studying the immune response to SARS-CoV-2, is where the repertoires were released. Samples came from the ongoing ImmuneRACE study (first 160 participants) plus 1,254 subjects from 6 global collaborators. Sample metadata almost always included a de-identified subject ID, COVID-19 status, age in years and sex. Where available, HLA class I and class II types were taken from metadata supplied by the sample provider and were not determined by assay-based typing.

TCRbeta CDR3 regions were amplified from genomic DNA by means of the immunoSEQ Assay, a bias-controlled multiplex PCR. Regarding the original processing steps: The number of nucleated cells in each sample was estimated from the amplification of reference gene primers within the assay. Sequence reads were collapsed and filtered to measure the absolute abundance of every unique TCRbeta CDR3 rearrangement. For each sample, productive Simpson clonality was calculated as the square root of Simpson's diversity index over productive rearrangements. TCRdb provides this immuneACCESS table in a form limited to in-frame rearrangements. Some clones are lacking; in checked studies, under half of them reflect an unresolved V gene, and why the rest are absent is not known. For V, J and clone size, that table is used; D and trimming come from the DNA. In this sample the table shows roughly 200,000 clones, about 87% of which occur a single time. The ten largest clones add up to 1.2% of the sample.

Participants in the prospective study were aged about 18 to 100 years, lived in 24 United States geographic areas, and enrolled through a virtual design. In the prospective study, cohorts were assigned on the basis of participant-reported clinical history obtained from a screening survey and a study questionnaire. For ImmuneRACE Cohort 3, a participant was defined as recovered based on two consecutive negative NP/OP PCR tests, clearance by a healthcare professional, or resolution of symptoms. In the prospective study, whole blood, serum and a nasopharyngeal or oropharyngeal swab were collected from each participant by mobile phlebotomists. Over a 2-month period, participants in the prospective study had the option of providing additional blood draws and questionnaires. Blood samples from the prospective study were shipped frozen or at room temperature prior to DNA extraction. Findings and caveats that apply to the study as a whole: Clinical and demographic metadata were provided uncurated, with the amount varying by source and participant.

In the case of this clone: Its target antigen remains unknown. No base-level quality is on record; no much larger clone is a single base apart.

There are 14 amino acids in the CDR3, from cysteine to phenylalanine inclusive. The CDR3 DNA has 42 bases and is translated from base 1. The germline ends are 11 bases apart after V is trimmed by 5 bases and J by 2 bases. Based on the germline V gene, the CDR1 and CDR2 sequences are SGHAT and FQNNGV. The TCR was taken from a man aged 25-40 years who had recovered from COVID-19. In this chain, TRBV11-2 is recombined with TRBJ2-3, and perhaps TRBD2 as D gene, on 5 matching bases. The sample was PBMCs or T cells enriched from blood (not recorded which). The nucleotide sequence reads as follows: TGTGCCAGCAGCCTGAGGGTTTACACAGATACGCAGTATTTT. Translated, this is CASSLRVYTDTQYF.